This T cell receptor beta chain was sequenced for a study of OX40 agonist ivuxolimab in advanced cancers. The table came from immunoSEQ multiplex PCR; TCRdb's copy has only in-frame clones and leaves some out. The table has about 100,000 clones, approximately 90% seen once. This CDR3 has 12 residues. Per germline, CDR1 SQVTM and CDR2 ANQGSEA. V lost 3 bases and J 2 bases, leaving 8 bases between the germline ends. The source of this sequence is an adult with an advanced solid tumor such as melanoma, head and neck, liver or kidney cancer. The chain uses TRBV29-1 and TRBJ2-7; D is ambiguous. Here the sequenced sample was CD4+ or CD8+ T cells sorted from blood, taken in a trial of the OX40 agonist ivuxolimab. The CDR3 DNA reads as TGCAGCGTTGATGACGAGACCTACGAGCAGTACTTC. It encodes CSVDDETYEQYF.